The rows below give T cell receptor beta chains drawn from one sample of a study of blood T cell repertoires in COVID-19. Sequenced by immunoSEQ multiplex PCR; TCRdb stores in-frame clones only, minus some. The sample comprises roughly 87,000 clones, approximately 79% of which are singletons, and under 15% rests with the top ten. Sample: peripheral blood. The receptors shown here come from a woman of 80 years or more with acute or convalescent COVID-19. CDR3s include the opening cysteine and the closing phenylalanine or tryptophan. Each record gives: D gene, J gene, V gene, clone size, CDR3 DNA, CDR3 protein. D genes are given only for firm matches. The listing skips clone size in some rows; elsewhere it reads once, few, many or a size class.

>NA|TRBJ2-5|TRBV6-6|once
TGTGCCAGCAGTTCTCCAGGGGCTCAAGAGACCCAGTACTTC
CASSSPGAQETQYF
>NA|TRBJ1-2|TRBV6-2/TRBV6-3|NA
TGTGCCAGCAGTTACAACAGGGCTGACTATGGCTACACCTTC
CASSYNRADYGYTF
>NA|TRBJ1-4|TRBV4-2|NA
TGTGCCAGCAGCCCCGACAGCACTAATGAAAAACTGTTTTTT
CASSPDSTNEKLFF
>NA|TRBJ2-4|TRBV30|NA
TGTGCCTGGAGTTATCGGGTAGCCAAAAACATTCAGTACTTC
CAWSYRVAKNIQYF
>TRBD1|TRBJ2-5|TRBV5-1|once
TGCGCCAGCAGCTTCCAGGGGGAGGAGACCCAGTACTTC
CASSFQGEETQYF
>NA|TRBJ1-4|TRBV6-2/TRBV6-3|NA
TGTGCCAGCAGTTACCCGGGGAGTGCAACTAATGAAAAACTGTTTTTT
CASSYPGSATNEKLFF
>TRBD1|TRBJ1-2|TRBV5-5|once
TGTGCCAGCAGCCCCCGGACAGGGGTTAGAGATGGCTACACCTTC
CASSPRTGVRDGYTF
>NA|TRBJ1-1|TRBV5-1|NA
TGCGCCAGCAGCTTGGTCGGGAGAGGGTTGAACACTGAAGCTTTCTTT
CASSLVGRGLNTEAFF
>NA|TRBJ2-5|TRBV24-1|NA
TGTGCCACCAGTGATTCGGGGGCGAGCGGGGTCCAAGAGACCCAGTACTTC
CATSDSGASGVQETQYF
>NA|TRBJ1-1|TRBV27|NA
TGTGCCAGCAGTTTATCCGCGGGACGGTTGAACACTGAAGCTTTCTTT
CASSLSAGRLNTEAFF
>TRBD2|TRBJ2-1|TRBV4-3|NA
TGCGCCAGCAGCCAATCCACTAGCGGGGGGGCCAATGAGCAGTTCTTC
CASSQSTSGGANEQFF
>NA|TRBJ2-1|TRBV19|NA
TGTGCCAGTAGTATGCTGCGGGTCAATGAGCAGTTCTTC
CASSMLRVNEQFF
>NA|TRBJ2-3|TRBV9|few
TGTGCCAGCAGCGTAGACAGGATCTTTGGTACGCAGTATTTT
CASSVDRIFGTQYF
>NA|TRBJ1-3|TRBV28|few
TGTGCCAGCTCGGACACCAACTCTGGAAACACCATATATTTT
CASSDTNSGNTIYF
>NA|TRBJ2-2|TRBV28|many
TGTGCCAGCAGTAAAACGGGGTATCAGAACACCGGGGAGCTGTTTTTT
CASSKTGYQNTGELFF
>NA|TRBJ1-2|TRBV20-1|NA
TGCAGTGCTAGTAAGGCAGGGGATTACTATGGCTACACCTTC
CSASKAGDYYGYTF
>NA|TRBJ1-1|TRBV15|NA
TGTGCCACCAGGGCCTATGCGGGAGGTTTTGATGGAGCTTTCTTT
CATRAYAGGFDGAFF
>NA|TRBJ1-1|TRBV24-1|NA
TGTGCCACCAGATCCCCGAGGGTGGCGGGGATGAACACTGAAGCTTTCTTT
CATRSPRVAGMNTEAFF
>NA|TRBJ1-1|TRBV4-3|NA
TGCGCCAGCAGCCAAGATTTCCGGGGGAACACTGAAGCTTTCTTT
CASSQDFRGNTEAFF
>TRBD1|TRBJ1-3|TRBV5-1|NA
TGCGCCAGCAGCGTCAATCGGGACAGTCGAAACACCATATATTTT
CASSVNRDSRNTIYF
>NA|TRBJ1-5|TRBV28|NA
TGTGCCAGCAGTTTATTTATGCAGCCCCAGCATTTT
CASSLFMQPQHF
>TRBD1|TRBJ1-1|TRBV6-2/TRBV6-3|NA
TGTGCCAGCAGCTCAGACAGGGGCACTGAAGCTTTCTTT
CASSSDRGTEAFF
>NA|TRBJ2-5|TRBV7-2|NA
TGTGCCAGCAGCCAGGGGTATTCGGAGACCCAGTACTTC
CASSQGYSETQYF
>TRBD1|TRBJ1-2|TRBV5-4|few
TGTGCCAGCAGCCCCGGACAGGTTTATGGCTACACCTTC
CASSPGQVYGYTF
>NA|TRBJ2-3|TRBV11-3|NA
TGTGCCAGCAGCTTAGCCGGGGTCAGCACAGATACGCAGTATTTT
CASSLAGVSTDTQYF
>NA|TRBJ1-5|TRBV3-1/TRBV3-2|few
TGTGCCAGCAGCCAAGTTCTGTGGGGCCAGCCCCAGCATTTT
CASSQVLWGQPQHF
>TRBD2|TRBJ2-3|TRBV5-1|NA
TGCGCCAGCAGCCTAACCGGGACTAGCGGGGGGGCATCAGATACGCAGTATTTT
CASSLTGTSGGASDTQYF
>NA|TRBJ1-3|TRBV6-6|NA
TGTGCCAGCAGTTACGGGCCGGGAAACACCATATATTTT
CASSYGPGNTIYF
>NA|TRBJ2-1|TRBV6-2/TRBV6-3|NA
TGTGCCAGCAGTTACTCGCGAAGAGGTGAGCAGTTCTTC
CASSYSRRGEQFF
>NA|TRBJ2-7|TRBV6-5|NA
TGTGCCAGCAGGGACAGCTACGAGCAGTACTTC
CASRDSYEQYF
>TRBD1|TRBJ1-2|TRBV5-1|few
TGCGCCAGCAGCTTGAGGGGGACAGGGAACTATGGCTACACCTTC
CASSLRGTGNYGYTF
>TRBD2|TRBJ2-2|TRBV6-6|NA
TGTGCCAGCAGTCAATCGGGAGCAGCGGGGGGGGGCACCGGGGAGCTGTTTTTT
CASSQSGAAGGGTGELFF